Shown below are 25 T cell receptor beta chains from a single sample sequenced in a study of long-term antiretroviral therapy in people with HIV. The run of the v3.0 immunoSEQ assay was at survey level. TCRdb's table, derived via immunoSEQ multiplex PCR, lists solely in-frame clones and lacks some. The sample includes 25,000 to 30,000 clones, roughly four fifths of them seen just once. Specimen: unsorted PBMCs, collected 1.1 years before starting antiretroviral therapy. The receptor source for this set is a woman in her twenties or thirties with HIV.

This clone is judged medium-sized (0.01 to 0.1%). The rearrangement uses TRBV29-1 and TRBJ1-2, with 8 bases that match TRBD1. The CDR3 runs 14 residues. The J segment lost 0 bases and the V segment lost 7 bases, leaving 7 bases of the junction unmatched. Germline loops: CDR1 SQVTM, CDR2 ANQGSEA. Here the CDR3 DNA reads TGCAGCGCTAAGAACAGGGGGACTAACTATGGCTACACCTTC. It specifies CSAKNRGTNYGYTF.

The chain carries TRBV30 and TRBJ1-3; 7 nucleotides agree with TRBD1. J was trimmed by 4 bases and V by 4 bases; bases with no gene match: 7. CDR3 length equals 14 residues. CDR1 is GTSNPN, CDR2 SVGIG, per germline (reference sequence). CDR3 bases: TGTGCCTGGAACGCGAAGGGGGCAGGAAACACCATATATTTT. It encodes CAWNAKGAGNTIYF.

V gene TRBV6-5 combines with J gene TRBJ2-1, with a possible D match to TRBD2 (5 bases). In germline, CDR1 is MNHEY, CDR2 SVGAGI. Trimming shortened V by 3 bases and J by 14 bases, and 11 bases separated the two germline ends. CDR3 length: 11 amino acids. The CDR3 spells CASSYGVGEFF. The CDR3 DNA follows: TGTGCCAGCAGTTATGGAGTCGGGGAGTTCTTC.

The V call is TRBV7-2, the J call TRBJ1-5; no definite D call. V was clipped by 1 base and J by 13 bases, with 20 bases between them. CDR3 length: 15 amino acids. Germline CDR1 reads SGHTA; CDR2 reads FQGNSA. CDR3 amino acids: CASSLGAPSGQIQHF. The CDR3, as DNA: TGTGCCAGCAGCTTAGGCGCGCCCAGCGGGCAAATTCAGCATTTT.

The chain links TRBV2 to TRBJ1-3; D unclear. CDR1 and CDR2 (germline): SNHLY, FYNNEI. CDR3 size: 14 residues. The V gene lost 4 bases and the J gene lost 4 bases, with 11 bases spanning the gap. The CDR3 spells CASSGERAGNTIYF. CDR3 nucleotide sequence: TGTGCCAGCAGTGGGGAGAGGGCCGGAAACACCATATATTTT.

The rearrangement links TRBV27 to TRBJ1-1, with D perhaps matching TRBD1 (5 bases). V was clipped by 5 bases and J by 2 bases, with 18 bases between them. Germline V CDR1 and CDR2: MNHEY, SMNVEV (reference sequence). This CDR3 has 16 residues. CDR3 DNA: TGTGCCAGCAGTCCTCTAACCAATGACAGAAACACTGAAGCTTTCTTT. Its protein product is CASSPLTNDRNTEAFF.

This clone came up a few times. The chain joins TRBV23-1 to TRBJ2-7; TRBD1 matches 8 bases. TRBV23-1 is an open reading frame whose function is uncertain. There are 10 residues in the CDR3. The CDR3 region is CASSPTGEDV. CDR3 sequence (DNA): TGCGCCAGCAGTCCGACAGGGGAAGACGTC.

V gene TRBV19 combines with J gene TRBJ1-6; D might be TRBD1 (5 bases). The CDR3 loop spans 14 amino acids. In germline, CDR1 is LNHDA, CDR2 SQIVND (reference sequence). Trimming removed 3 bases from V and 7 bases from J, with 10 bases in between. The CDR3 protein is CASSITGGNSPLHF. CDR3 nucleotide sequence: TGTGCCAGTAGTATCACAGGAGGGAATTCACCCCTCCACTTT.

This chain joins TRBV9 and TRBJ1-2; D unresolved. The CDR3 runs to 13 residues. The V gene lost 0 bases and the J gene lost 4 bases, with 7 bases spanning the gap. The germline CDR1 and CDR2 sequences are SGDLS and YYNGEE. The CDR3 DNA reads TGTGCCAGCAGCGTAGGTCCAGTCTATGGCTACACCTTC. It is translated as CASSVGPVYGYTF.

V is TRBV6-1 and J is TRBJ2-5, with D tentatively TRBD1 (5 bases). V lost 4 bases and J lost 5, with 23 bases in between. The CDR3 contains 17 residues. CDR1 and CDR2 (germline): MNHNS, SASEGT. CDR3 in DNA: TGTGCCAGCAGTGCGGATCCCGGGCCAAGGGGTGGGGAGACCCAGTACTTC. It yields the protein CASSADPGPRGGETQYF.

V gene TRBV19 combines with J gene TRBJ2-1, with TRBD2 matching 10 bases. The CDR3 length is 15 residues. Germline V CDR1 and CDR2: LNHDA, SQIVND (reference sequence). Trimming at V came to 3 bases and at J to 6 bases, leaving 5 bases not matched to a gene. Here the CDR3 reads CASSMWTSGTNEQFF. The CDR3 DNA is TGTGCCAGTAGTATGTGGACTAGCGGAACCAATGAGCAGTTCTTC.

Here the CDR3 reads CASSPATGTGLHSPLHF. The CDR3 region has the DNA TGTGCCAGCAGCCCCGCTACCGGGACAGGGTTGCATTCACCCCTCCACTTT. The J gene is TRBJ1-6, the V gene TRBV7-9; 9 nucleotides agree with TRBD1. V lost 5 bases, J lost 8 bases, and 13 bases stayed unmatched. The CDR3 spans 17 residues. CDR1 SEHNR and CDR2 FQNEAQ come from the germline V gene (reference sequence).

The chain has TRBV14 and TRBJ2-1, with 10 bases aligning to TRBD2. This CDR3 contains 18 residues. V lost 4 bases and J lost 8; bases outside the gene matches: 17. Germline CDR1 and CDR2: SGHDN and FVKESK. The CDR3 protein is CASSPRGLPGLAFDEQFF. The DNA for the CDR3 is TGTGCCAGCAGCCCCCGGGGGTTGCCGGGACTAGCGTTCGATGAGCAGTTCTTC.

This clone was found a few times. The rearrangement links TRBV7-3 to TRBJ2-2, with 7 bases lining up with TRBD1. In germline, CDR1 is SGHTA, CDR2 FQGTGA. This CDR3 has 15 amino acids. Trimming took 5 bases from V and 0 from J; bases not matched to a gene: 3. Here the CDR3 reads CASSRGQSNTGELFF. The CDR3 DNA follows: TGTGCCAGCAGCCGGGGACAGTCGAACACCGGGGAGCTGTTTTTT.

The chain carries TRBV6-5 and TRBJ2-3; D is perhaps TRBD2 (5 bases). The CDR3 covers 16 residues. Trimming took off 4 bases at V and 3 bases at J, with 17 bases between the two ends. The germline V gene encodes CDR1 MNHEY and CDR2 SVGAGI. CDR3 DNA: TGTGCCAGCAGTTCCCCGAAGGATGAGGGTACAGATACGCAGTATTTT. Its translation is CASSSPKDEGTDTQYF.

The chain joins TRBV6-5 to TRBJ2-7, with D unclear. The CDR3 contains 14 residues. Germline V gene data show CDR1 as MNHEY and CDR2 as SVGAGI. V lost 5 bases and J 0 bases, leaving 11 bases between the germline ends. CDR3 sequence reads: CASSRVRRSYEQYF. CDR3 nucleotides: TGTGCCAGCAGTAGGGTCAGGCGCTCCTACGAGCAGTACTTC.

CDR3 DNA: TGCGCCAGTCCAACCGGGACAGGGGAAACCGGGGAGCTGTTTTTT. This encodes CASPTGTGETGELFF. The rearrangement links TRBV10-2 to TRBJ2-2; 10 bases are a match to TRBD1. The CDR3 length is 15 residues. CDR1 and CDR2 from the germline V gene are WSHSY and SAAADI. Losses at the gene ends were 9 bases for V and 5 bases for J; bases not matched to a gene: 9.

This clone appeared a few times. The rearrangement uses TRBV6-1 and TRBJ1-2; tentative D call: TRBD1 (5 bases). Germline lookup yields CDR1 MNHNS and CDR2 SASEGT. The CDR3 length is 15 residues. Trimming took 4 bases from V and 0 from J, leaving 12 bases between them. CDR3 sequence (DNA): TGTGCCAGCAGTGGGGGACGGACCCCTAACTATGGCTACACCTTC. This translates into CASSGGRTPNYGYTF.

In its sample, this clone was seen a few times. The chain joins TRBV30 to TRBJ1-3; maybe TRBD1 (5 bases). V shed 2 bases and J shed 2 bases, with 16 bases lying between them. Germline V CDR1 and CDR2: GTSNPN, SVGIG (reference sequence). CDR3 length: 16 residues. The CDR3 spells CAWSPRGGYAGNTIYF. The CDR3 DNA is TGTGCCTGGAGTCCACGGGGGGGATATGCTGGAAACACCATATATTTT.

V is TRBV10-1 and J is TRBJ2-1, with D possibly matching TRBD1 (6 bases). The germline V gene has CDR1 WNHNN and CDR2 SYGVQD (reference sequence). V was cut by 4 bases and J by 8 bases, with 9 bases left in between. The CDR3 is made up of 12 amino acids. The CDR3 here is CASSGNRDEQFF. For the CDR3, the DNA is TGCGCCAGCAGTGGAAACAGGGATGAGCAGTTCTTC.

The J gene is TRBJ2-3, the V gene TRBV11-3; maybe TRBD1 (6 bases). Germline V gene data show CDR1 as SGHNT and CDR2 as YENEEA. V lost 10 bases and J 2 bases, leaving 25 bases between the germline ends. The CDR3 has 17 residues. The CDR3 nucleotides are TGTGCCACCGGACAGTTGTATCGAGGAACGTACACAGATACGCAGTATTTT. Amino acids: CATGQLYRGTYTDTQYF. Together with reference TRBV11-3 and TRBJ2-3, the CDR3 gives the full variable domain: EAGVVQSPRYKIIEKKQPVAFWCNPISGHNTLYWYLQNLGQGPELLIRYENEEAVDDSQLPKDRFSAERLKGVDSTLKIQPAELGDSAVYLCATGQLYRGTYTDTQYFGPGTRLTVL.

This clone was seen a few times. This chain uses TRBV7-6 with TRBJ1-2; D is undetermined. The CDR3 consists of 15 residues. Trimming removed 0 bases from V and 1 base from J, with 9 bases in between. Germline assignment: CDR1 SGHVS and CDR2 FNYEAQ. The CDR3 loop is CASSLASGFNYGYTF. The CDR3 DNA sequence: TGTGCCAGCAGCTTAGCTTCCGGCTTTAACTATGGCTACACCTTC. The variable domain in full, completed from reference TRBV7-6 and TRBJ1-2, reads GAGVSQSPRYKVTKRGQDVALRCDPISGHVSLYWYRQALGQGPEFLTYFNYEAQQDKSGLPNDRFSAERPEGSISTLTIQRTEQRDSAMYRCASSLASGFNYGYTFGSGTRLTVV.

The chain joins TRBV4-1 to TRBJ2-7; D possibly corresponds to TRBD1 (6 bases). Trimming pared 1 base from V and 2 bases from J, leaving 15 bases between. CDR1 MGHRA and CDR2 YSYEKL come from the germline V gene. CDR3 size: 16 residues. In nucleotides, the CDR3 is TGCGCCAGCAGCCAAGTTATTTCCAGGGGACCCTACGAGCAGTACTTC. It yields the protein CASSQVISRGPYEQYF.

This chain links TRBV5-6 with TRBJ1-6, with TRBD1 identical over 7 bases. The CDR3 sequence is 15 residues long. The junction had 9 bases not matched to a gene; V was cut back by 2 bases and J by 10 bases. Germline V gene sequence: CDR1 SGHDT, CDR2 YYEEEE. CDR3 region: CASSLTQGQRSPLHF. In nucleotides, the CDR3 is TGTGCCAGCAGCTTAACACAGGGGCAGCGGTCACCCCTCCACTTT.

V gene TRBV5-4 combines with J gene TRBJ2-3; D uncertain. CDR1 and CDR2 from the germline V gene are SGHNT and YYREEE (reference sequence). The CDR3 has 14 amino acids. V lost 3 bases and J lost 2, with 10 bases in between. For the CDR3, the DNA is TGTGCCAGCAGCTCCGGGTCTACCACAGATACGCAGTATTTT. Its translation is CASSSGSTTDTQYF.